The entry below describes one T cell receptor (beta chain). Its antigen is undetermined. Relative to the germline gene, one junction end is altered; a read error may explain this. The data derive from a study of identical twins. The study, taken as a whole, reports: One should note that invariant MAIT and iNKT cells could partly confound zero-insertion analyses.

CDR1 and CDR2 (germline): MDHEN, SYDVKM. The CDR3 totals 14 residues. In TCRdb, the 5' RACE reads were re-called with MiXCR into one record per CDR3 protein. Of 1.5 million to 2 million distinct CDR3 sequences listed, about 32% are singletons. Material for sequencing was cord blood. The sequence derives from a newborn girl in good health. V and J are TRBV28 and TRBJ2-5; TRBD1 matches at 9 bases. CDR3 sequence (DNA): TGTGCCAGCAGTTTATGGACAGGGGGAGAGATCCAGTACTTC. This encodes CASSLWTGGEIQYF. The whole variable domain, remainder taken from reference TRBV28 and TRBJ2-5, is DVKVTQSSRYLVKRTGEKVFLECVQDMDHENMFWYRQDPGLGLRLIYFSYDVKMKEKGDIPEGYSVSREKKERFSLILESASTNQTSMYLCASSLWTGGEIQYFGPGTRLLVL.